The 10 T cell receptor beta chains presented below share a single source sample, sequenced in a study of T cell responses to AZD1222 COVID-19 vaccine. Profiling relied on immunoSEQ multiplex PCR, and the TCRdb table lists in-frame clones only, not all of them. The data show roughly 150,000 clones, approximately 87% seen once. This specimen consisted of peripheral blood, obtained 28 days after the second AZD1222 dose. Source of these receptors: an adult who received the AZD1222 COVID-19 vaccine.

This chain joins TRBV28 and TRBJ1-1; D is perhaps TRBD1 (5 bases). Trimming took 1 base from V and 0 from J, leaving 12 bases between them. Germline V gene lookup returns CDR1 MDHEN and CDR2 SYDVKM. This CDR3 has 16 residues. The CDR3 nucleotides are TGTGCCAGCAGTTTATTTGGGGGTTTCCTGAACACTGAAGCTTTCTTT. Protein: CASSLFGGFLNTEAFF.

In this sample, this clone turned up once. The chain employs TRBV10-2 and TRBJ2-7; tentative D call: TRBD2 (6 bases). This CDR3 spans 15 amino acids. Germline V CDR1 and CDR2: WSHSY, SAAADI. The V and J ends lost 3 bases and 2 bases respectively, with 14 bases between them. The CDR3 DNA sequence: TGCGCCAGCAGTGATCTTAGGCGGGGAACCTACGAGCAGTACTTC. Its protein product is CASSDLRRGTYEQYF.

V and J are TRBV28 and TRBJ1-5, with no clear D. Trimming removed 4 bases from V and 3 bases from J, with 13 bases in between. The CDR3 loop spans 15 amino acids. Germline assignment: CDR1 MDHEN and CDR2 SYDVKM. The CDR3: CASSSLTGVNQPQHF. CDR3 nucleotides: TGTGCCAGCAGTTCATTGACTGGGGTCAATCAGCCCCAGCATTTT.

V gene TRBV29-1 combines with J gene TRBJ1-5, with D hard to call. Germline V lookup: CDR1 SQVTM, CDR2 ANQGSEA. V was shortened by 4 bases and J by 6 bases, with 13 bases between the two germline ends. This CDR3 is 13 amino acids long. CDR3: CSVGELTGQPQHF. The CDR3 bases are TGCAGCGTTGGGGAGCTTACGGGTCAGCCCCAGCATTTT.

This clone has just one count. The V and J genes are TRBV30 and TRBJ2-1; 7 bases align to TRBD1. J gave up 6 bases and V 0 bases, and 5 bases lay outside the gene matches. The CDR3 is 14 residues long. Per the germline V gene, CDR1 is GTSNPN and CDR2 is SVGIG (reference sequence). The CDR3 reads CAWSVRDRGNEQFF. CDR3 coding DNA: TGTGCCTGGAGTGTCCGGGACAGAGGCAATGAGCAGTTCTTC.

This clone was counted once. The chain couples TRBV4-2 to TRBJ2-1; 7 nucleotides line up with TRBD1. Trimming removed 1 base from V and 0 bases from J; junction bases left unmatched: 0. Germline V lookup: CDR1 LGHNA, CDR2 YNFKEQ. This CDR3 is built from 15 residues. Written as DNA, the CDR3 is TGTGCCAGCAGCCAAGGGACAGGCTCCTACAATGAGCAGTTCTTC. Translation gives CASSQGTGSYNEQFF.

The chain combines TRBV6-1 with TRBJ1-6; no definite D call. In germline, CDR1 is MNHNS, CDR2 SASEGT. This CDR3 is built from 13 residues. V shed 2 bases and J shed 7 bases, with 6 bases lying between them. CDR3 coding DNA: TGTGCCAGCAGTGAATGGGCCAATTCACCCCTCCACTTT. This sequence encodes CASSEWANSPLHF.

The CDR3 loop is CASSSAGVGTEAFF. In DNA, the CDR3 is TGTGCCAGCAGTTCAGCAGGGGTGGGCACTGAAGCTTTCTTT. This chain joins TRBV6-5 and TRBJ1-1; the D gene is possibly TRBD1 (6 bases). V was trimmed by 4 bases and J by 4 bases, leaving 13 bases between them. Germline CDR1 is MNHEY and CDR2 is SVGAGI. The CDR3 contains 14 residues.

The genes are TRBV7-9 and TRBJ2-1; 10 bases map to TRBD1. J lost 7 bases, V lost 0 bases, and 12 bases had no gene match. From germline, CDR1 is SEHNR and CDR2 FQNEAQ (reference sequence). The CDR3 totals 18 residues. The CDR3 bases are TGTGCCAGCAGCTTAGCTCTGACAGGGGGCGGTGAGGGGAATGAGCAGTTCTTC. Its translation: CASSLALTGGGEGNEQFF.

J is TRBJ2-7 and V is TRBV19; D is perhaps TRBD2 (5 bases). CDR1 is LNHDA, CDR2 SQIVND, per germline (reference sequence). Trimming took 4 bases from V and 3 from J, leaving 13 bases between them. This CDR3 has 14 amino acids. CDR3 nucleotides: TGTGCCAGTAGTAAATTCCCCGGGATCTACGAGCAGTACTTC. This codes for CASSKFPGIYEQYF.